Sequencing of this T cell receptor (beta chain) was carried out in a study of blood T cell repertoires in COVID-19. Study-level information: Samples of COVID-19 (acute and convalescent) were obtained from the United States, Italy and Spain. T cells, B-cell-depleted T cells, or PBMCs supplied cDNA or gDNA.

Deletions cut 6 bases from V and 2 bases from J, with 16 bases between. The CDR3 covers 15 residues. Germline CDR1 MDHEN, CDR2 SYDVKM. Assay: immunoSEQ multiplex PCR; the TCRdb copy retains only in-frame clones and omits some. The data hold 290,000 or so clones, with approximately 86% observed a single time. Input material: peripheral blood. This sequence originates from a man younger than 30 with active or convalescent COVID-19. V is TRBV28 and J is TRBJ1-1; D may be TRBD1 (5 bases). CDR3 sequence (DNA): TGTGCCAGCAGGCAGGGTAGGATAGTAAACACTGAAGCTTTCTTT. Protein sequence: CASRQGRIVNTEAFF.